This TCR beta chain was retrieved from a study of T cell responses to AZD1222 COVID-19 vaccine. Study at large: Whether given at about 4 or about 12 weeks, second doses were pooled. General observations from the study: It should be noted that donors were predominantly white British and more often female, and clonal diversity was possibly underestimated.

Regarding this clone: Its antigen is not identified.

Only in-frame clones appear in the TCRdb table, and some are missing; sequencing was by immunoSEQ multiplex PCR. The repertoire holds around 130,000 clones, with roughly 85% as singletons. V gave up 6 bases and J gave up 9 bases, with 12 bases separating them. CDR3 length: 11 amino acids. The rearrangement uses TRBV12-3 or TRBV12-4 and TRBJ2-7; D possibly matches TRBD1 or TRBD2 (5 bases each). This receptor was taken from an adult in good health. The sample in question was peripheral blood, obtained on day 0 of AZD1222 vaccination. The CDR3 sequence: CASRERGAQYF. CDR3 DNA sequence: TGTGCCAGCAGGGAACGAGGGGCGCAGTACTTC.